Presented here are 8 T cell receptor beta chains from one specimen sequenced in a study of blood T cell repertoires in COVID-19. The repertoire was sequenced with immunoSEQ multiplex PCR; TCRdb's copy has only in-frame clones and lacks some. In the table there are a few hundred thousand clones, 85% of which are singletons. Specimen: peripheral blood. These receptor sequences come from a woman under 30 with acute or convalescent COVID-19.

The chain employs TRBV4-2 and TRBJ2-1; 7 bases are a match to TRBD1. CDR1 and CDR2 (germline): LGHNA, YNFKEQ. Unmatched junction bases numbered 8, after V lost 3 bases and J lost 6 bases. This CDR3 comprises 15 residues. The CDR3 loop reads CASSHDRESFNEQFF. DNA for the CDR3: TGTGCCAGCAGCCATGACAGGGAGAGTTTCAATGAGCAGTTCTTC.

The CDR3 DNA reads as TGTGCCAGCAGCCTCGTGGCGGGGAACTACGAGCAGTACTTC. Translated, it gives CASSLVAGNYEQYF. This chain uses TRBV7-9 with TRBJ2-7; TRBD2 is a possible D gene (6 bases). The ends were cut back, 5 bases at V and 3 bases at J, with 14 bases in the middle. CDR1 and CDR2 (germline): SEHNR, FQNEAQ (reference sequence). The CDR3 covers 14 residues.

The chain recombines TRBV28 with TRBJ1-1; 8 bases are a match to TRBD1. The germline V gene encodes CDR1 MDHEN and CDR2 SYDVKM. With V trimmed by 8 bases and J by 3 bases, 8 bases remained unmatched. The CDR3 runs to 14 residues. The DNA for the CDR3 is TGTGCCAGCCCAGGGGGCAGGGAGGACACTGAAGCTTTCTTT. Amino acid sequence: CASPGGREDTEAFF.

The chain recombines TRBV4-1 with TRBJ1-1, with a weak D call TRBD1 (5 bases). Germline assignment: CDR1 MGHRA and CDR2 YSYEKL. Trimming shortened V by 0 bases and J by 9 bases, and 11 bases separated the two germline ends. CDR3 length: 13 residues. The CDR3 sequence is CASSQEGGPKAFF. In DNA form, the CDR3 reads TGCGCCAGCAGCCAAGAGGGGGGTCCTAAAGCTTTCTTT.

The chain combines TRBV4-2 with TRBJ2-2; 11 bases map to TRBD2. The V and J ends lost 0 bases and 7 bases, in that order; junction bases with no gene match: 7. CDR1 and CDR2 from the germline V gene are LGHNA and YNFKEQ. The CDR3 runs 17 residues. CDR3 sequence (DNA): TGTGCCAGCAGCCAAGATATAGCGGGGGGGCGGTTCGGGGAGCTGTTTTTT. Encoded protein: CASSQDIAGGRFGELFF.

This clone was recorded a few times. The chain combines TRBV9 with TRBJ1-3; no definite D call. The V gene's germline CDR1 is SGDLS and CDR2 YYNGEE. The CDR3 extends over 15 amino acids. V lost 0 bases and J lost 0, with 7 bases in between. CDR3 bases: TGTGCCAGCAGCGTAGATAGCATCTCTGGAAACACCATATATTTT. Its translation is CASSVDSISGNTIYF.

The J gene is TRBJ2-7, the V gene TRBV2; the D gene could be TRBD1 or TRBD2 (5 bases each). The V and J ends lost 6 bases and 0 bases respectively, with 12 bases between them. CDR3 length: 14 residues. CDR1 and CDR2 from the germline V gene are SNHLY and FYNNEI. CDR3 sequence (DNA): TGTGCCAGCAGGGAACAGGACTTCTCCTACGAGCAGTACTTC. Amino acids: CASREQDFSYEQYF.

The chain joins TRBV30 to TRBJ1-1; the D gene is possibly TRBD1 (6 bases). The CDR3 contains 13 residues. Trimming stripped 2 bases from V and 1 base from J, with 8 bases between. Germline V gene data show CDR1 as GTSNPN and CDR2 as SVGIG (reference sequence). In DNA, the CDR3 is TGTGCCTGGAGTAAAGGGGGGAACACTGAAGCTTTCTTT. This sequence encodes CAWSKGGNTEAFF.